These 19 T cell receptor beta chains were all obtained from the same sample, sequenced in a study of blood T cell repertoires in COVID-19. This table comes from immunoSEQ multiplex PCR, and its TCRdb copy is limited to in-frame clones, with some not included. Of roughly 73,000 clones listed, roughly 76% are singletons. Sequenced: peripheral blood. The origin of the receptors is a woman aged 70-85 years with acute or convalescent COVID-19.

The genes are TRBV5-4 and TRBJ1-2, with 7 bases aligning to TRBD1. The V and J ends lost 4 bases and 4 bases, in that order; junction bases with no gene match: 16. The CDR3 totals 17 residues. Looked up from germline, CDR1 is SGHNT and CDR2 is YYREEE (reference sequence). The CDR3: CASSPKGQSVWGYGYTF. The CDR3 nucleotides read TGTGCCAGCAGCCCTAAGGGACAGAGTGTTTGGGGCTATGGCTACACCTTC.

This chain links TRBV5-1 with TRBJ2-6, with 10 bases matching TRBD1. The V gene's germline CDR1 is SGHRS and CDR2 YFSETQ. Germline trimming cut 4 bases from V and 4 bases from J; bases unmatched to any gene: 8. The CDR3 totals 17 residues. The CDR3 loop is CASSPGQGLAGANVLTF. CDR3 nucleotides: TGCGCCAGCAGCCCGGGACAGGGGTTAGCGGGGGCCAACGTCCTGACTTTC. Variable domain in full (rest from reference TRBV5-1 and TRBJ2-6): KAGVTQTPRYLIKTRGQQVTLSCSPISGHRSVSWYQQTPGQGLQFLFEYFSETQRNKGNFPGRFSGRQFSNSRSEMNVSTLELGDSALYLCASSPGQGLAGANVLTFGAGSRLTVL.

The CDR3 coding sequence is TGTGCCAGCAGAGAATTCGGGACTAGCGGGAGAGATGGTGAGCAGTTCTTC. Translated: CASREFGTSGRDGEQFF. The genes are TRBV6-1 and TRBJ2-1, with TRBD2 identical over 14 bases. The CDR3 consists of 17 residues. The germline gives CDR1 MNHNS, CDR2 SASEGT. The trim removed 6 bases at V and 9 bases at J, leaving 13 bases unmatched.

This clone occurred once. CDR3 sequence reads: CASSLRGGTGTEAFF. The CDR3 DNA follows: TGTGCCAGCAGCTTAAGGGGGGGGACCGGCACTGAAGCTTTCTTT. V is TRBV11-2 and J is TRBJ1-1, with D possibly TRBD1 on 6 matching bases. CDR3 size: 15 residues. V lost 2 bases and J 4 bases, leaving 14 bases between the germline ends. Germline V gives CDR1 SGHAT, CDR2 FQNNGV. The variable domain in full, with the rest retrieved from reference TRBV11-2 and TRBJ1-1, is EAGVAQSPRYKIIEKRQSVAFWCNPISGHATLYWYQQILGQGPKLLIQFQNNGVVDDSQLPKDRFSAERLKGVDSTLKIQPAKLEDSAVYLCASSLRGGTGTEAFFGQGTRLTVV.

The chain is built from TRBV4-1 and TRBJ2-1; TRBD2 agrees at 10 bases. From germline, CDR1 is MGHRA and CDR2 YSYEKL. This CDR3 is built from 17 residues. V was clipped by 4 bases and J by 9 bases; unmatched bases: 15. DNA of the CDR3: TGCGCCAGCAGCCCCCGGATCGGGCTAGCGGGAGCGGGTGAGCAGTTCTTC. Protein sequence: CASSPRIGLAGAGEQFF.

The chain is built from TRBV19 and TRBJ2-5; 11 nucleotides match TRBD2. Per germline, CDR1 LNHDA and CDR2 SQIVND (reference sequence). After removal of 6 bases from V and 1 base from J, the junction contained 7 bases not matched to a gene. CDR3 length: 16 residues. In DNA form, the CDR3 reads TGTGCCAGTAGCTCTACTAGCGGGAGTGCCCAAGAGACCCAGTACTTC. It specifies CASSSTSGSAQETQYF.

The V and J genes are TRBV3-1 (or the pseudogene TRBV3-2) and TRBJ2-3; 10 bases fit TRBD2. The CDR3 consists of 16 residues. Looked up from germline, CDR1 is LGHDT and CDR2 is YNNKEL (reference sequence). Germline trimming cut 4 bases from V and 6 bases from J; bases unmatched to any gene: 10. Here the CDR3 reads CASSPSGRALIDTQYF. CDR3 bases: TGTGCCAGCAGCCCAAGCGGGAGGGCCTTAATCGATACGCAGTATTTT.

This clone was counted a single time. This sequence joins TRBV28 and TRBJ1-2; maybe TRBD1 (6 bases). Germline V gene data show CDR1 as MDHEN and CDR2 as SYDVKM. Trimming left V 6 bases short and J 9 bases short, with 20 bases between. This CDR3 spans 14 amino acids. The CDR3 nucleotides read TGTGCCAGCAGAGCAGGACAGTATCCTCCTAGCTACACCTTC. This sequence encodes CASRAGQYPPSYTF.

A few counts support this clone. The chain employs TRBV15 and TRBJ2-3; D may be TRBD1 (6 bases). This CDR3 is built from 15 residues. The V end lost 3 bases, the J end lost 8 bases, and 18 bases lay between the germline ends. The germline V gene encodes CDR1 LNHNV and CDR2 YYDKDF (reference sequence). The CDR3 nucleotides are TGTGCCACCAGCAGCATTCTGGTACGAGGGGGTACGCAGTATTTT. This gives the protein CATSSILVRGGTQYF.

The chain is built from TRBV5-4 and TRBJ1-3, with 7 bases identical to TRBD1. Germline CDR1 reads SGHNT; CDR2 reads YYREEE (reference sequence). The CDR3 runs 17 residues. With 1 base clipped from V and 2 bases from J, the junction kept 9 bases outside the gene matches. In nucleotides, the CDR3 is TGTGCCAGCAGCTTGAGTCCCCCTACAGGGGCTGGAAACACCATATATTTT. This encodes CASSLSPPTGAGNTIYF.

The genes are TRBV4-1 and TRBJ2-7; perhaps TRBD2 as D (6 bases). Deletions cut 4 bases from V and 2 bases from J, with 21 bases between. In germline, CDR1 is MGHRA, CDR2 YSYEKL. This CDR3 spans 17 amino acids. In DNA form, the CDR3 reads TGCGCCAGCAGCCCAAAGGTCGGGGGTGCGCATACCTACGAGCAGTACTTC. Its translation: CASSPKVGGAHTYEQYF.

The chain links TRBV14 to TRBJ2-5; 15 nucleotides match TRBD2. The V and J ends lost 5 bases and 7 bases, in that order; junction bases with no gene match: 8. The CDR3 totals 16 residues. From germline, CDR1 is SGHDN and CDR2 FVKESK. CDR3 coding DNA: TGTGCCAGCAGCAACTCTACGGGACTAGCGGGAGGGACCCAGTACTTC. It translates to CASSNSTGLAGGTQYF.

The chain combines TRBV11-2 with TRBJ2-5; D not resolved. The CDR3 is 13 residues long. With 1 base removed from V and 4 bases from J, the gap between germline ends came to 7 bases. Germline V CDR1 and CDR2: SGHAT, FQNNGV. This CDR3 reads CASSLAPPETQYF. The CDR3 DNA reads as TGTGCCAGCAGCTTAGCCCCTCCAGAGACCCAGTACTTC.

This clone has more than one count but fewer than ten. For the CDR3, the DNA is TGTGCCAGCAGGGACCACACGGGGGAGACCCAGTACTTC. Amino acid sequence: CASRDHTGETQYF. The chain links TRBV28 to TRBJ2-5; possible D gene TRBD2, 5 bases. The V end lost 6 bases, the J end lost 5 bases, and 13 bases lay between the germline ends. Germline V gene data show CDR1 as MDHEN and CDR2 as SYDVKM. CDR3 length: 13 amino acids.

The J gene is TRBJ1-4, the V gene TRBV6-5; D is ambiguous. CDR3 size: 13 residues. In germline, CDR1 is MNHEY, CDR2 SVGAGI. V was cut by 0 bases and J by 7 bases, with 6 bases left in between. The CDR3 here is CASSYSGVEKLFF. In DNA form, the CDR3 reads TGTGCCAGCAGTTACTCCGGGGTTGAAAAACTGTTTTTT.

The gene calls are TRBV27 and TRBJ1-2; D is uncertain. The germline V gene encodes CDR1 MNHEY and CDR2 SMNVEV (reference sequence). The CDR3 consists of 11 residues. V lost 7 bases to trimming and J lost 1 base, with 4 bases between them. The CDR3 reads CASTYNYGYTF. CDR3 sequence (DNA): TGTGCCAGCACCTATAACTATGGCTACACCTTC.

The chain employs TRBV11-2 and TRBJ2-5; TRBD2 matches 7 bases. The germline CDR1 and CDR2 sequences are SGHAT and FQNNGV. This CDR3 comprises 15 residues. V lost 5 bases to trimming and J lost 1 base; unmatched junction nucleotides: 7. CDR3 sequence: CASSRGGGRQETQYF. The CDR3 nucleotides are TGTGCCAGCAGCAGGGGCGGGGGTCGCCAAGAGACCCAGTACTTC.

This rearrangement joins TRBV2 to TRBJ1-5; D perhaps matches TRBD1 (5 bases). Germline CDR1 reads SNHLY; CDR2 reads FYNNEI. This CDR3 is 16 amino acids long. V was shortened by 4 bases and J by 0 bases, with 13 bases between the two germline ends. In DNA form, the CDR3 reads TGTGCCAGCAGTGGGGTGGGCAGGGTTAGCAATCAGCCCCAGCATTTT. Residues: CASSGVGRVSNQPQHF.

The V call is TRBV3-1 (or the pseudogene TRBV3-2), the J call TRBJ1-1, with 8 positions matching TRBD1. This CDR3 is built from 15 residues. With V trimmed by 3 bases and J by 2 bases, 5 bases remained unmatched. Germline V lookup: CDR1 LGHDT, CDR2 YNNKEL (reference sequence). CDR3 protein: CASSHEQGENTEAFF. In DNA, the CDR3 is TGTGCCAGCAGCCACGAACAGGGGGAAAACACTGAAGCTTTCTTT.